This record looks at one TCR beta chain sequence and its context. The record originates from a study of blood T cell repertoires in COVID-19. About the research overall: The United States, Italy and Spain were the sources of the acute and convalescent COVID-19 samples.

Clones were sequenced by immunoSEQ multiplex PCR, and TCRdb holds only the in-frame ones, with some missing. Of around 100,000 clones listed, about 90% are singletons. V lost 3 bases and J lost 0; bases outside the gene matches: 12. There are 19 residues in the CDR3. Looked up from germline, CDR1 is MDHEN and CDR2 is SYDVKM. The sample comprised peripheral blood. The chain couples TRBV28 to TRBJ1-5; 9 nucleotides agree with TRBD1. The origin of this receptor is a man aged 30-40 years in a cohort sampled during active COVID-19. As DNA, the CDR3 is TGTGCCAGCAGTTTGCTGGCACAGGGGGCGAGTTATAGCAATCAGCCCCAGCATTTT. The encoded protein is CASSLLAQGASYSNQPQHF.